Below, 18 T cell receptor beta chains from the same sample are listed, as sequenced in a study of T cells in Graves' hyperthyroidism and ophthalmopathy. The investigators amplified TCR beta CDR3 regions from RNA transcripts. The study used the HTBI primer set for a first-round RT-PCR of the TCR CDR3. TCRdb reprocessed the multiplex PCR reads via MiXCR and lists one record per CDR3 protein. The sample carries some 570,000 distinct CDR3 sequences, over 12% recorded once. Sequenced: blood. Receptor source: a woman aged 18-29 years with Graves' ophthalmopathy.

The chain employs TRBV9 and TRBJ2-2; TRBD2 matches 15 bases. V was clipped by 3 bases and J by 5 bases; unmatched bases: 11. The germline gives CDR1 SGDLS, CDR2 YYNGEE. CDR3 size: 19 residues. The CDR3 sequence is CASSAAGLAGGPRTGELFF. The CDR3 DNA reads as TGTGCCAGCAGCGCTGCCGGACTAGCGGGAGGGCCGCGAACCGGGGAGCTGTTTTTT. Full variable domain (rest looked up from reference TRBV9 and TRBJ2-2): DSGVTQTPKHLITATGQRVTLRCSPRSGDLSVYWYQQSLDQGLQFLIQYYNGEERAKGNILERFSAQQFPDLHSELNLSSLELGDSALYFCASSAAGLAGGPRTGELFFGEGSRLTVL.

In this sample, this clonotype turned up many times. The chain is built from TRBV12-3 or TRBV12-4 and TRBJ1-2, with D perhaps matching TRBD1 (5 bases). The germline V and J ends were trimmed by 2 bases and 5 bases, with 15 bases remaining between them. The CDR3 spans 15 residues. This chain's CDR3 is CASSLQGPVGYGYTF. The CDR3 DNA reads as TGTGCCAGCAGTTTACAGGGTCCGGTGGGGTATGGCTACACCTTC.

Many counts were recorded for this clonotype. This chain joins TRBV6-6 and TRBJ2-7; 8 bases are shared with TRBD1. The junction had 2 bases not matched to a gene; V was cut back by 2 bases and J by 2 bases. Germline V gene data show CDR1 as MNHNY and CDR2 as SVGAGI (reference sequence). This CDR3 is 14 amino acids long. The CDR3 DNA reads TGTGCCAGCAGTTACAGGACAGGGCCCTACGAGCAGTACTTC. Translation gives CASSYRTGPYEQYF.

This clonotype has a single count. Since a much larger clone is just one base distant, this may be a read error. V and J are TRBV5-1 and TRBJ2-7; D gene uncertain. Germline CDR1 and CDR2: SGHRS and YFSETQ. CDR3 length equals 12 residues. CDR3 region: CANSLGNYEQYF. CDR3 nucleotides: TGCGCCAACAGCTTGGGGAACTACGAGCAGTACTTC.

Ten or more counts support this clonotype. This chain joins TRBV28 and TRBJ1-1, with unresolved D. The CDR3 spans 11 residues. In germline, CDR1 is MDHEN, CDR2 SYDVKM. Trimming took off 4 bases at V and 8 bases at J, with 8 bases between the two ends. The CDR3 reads CASSSRIEAFF. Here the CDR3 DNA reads TGTGCCAGCAGTTCCCGCATAGAAGCTTTCTTT. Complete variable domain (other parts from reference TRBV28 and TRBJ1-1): DVKVTQSSRYLVKRTGEKVFLECVQDMDHENMFWYRQDPGLGLRLIYFSYDVKMKEKGDIPEGYSVSREKKERFSLILESASTNQTSMYLCASSSRIEAFFGQGTRLTVV.

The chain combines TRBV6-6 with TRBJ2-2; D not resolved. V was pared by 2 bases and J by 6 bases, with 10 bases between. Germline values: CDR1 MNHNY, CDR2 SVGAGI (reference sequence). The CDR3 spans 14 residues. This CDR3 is CASSYGPPPGELFF. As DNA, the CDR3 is TGTGCCAGCAGTTACGGGCCCCCTCCCGGGGAGCTGTTTTTT.

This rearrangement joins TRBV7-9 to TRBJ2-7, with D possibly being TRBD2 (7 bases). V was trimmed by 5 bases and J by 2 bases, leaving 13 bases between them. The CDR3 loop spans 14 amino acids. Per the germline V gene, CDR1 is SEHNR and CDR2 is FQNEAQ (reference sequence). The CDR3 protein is CASSRPGGPYEQYF. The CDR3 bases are TGTGCCAGCAGCCGCCCGGGGGGCCCCTACGAGCAGTACTTC.

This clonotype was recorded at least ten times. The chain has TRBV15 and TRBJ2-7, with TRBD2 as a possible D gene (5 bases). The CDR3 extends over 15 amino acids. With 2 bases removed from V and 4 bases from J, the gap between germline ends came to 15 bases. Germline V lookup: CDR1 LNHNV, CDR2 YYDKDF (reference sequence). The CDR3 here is CATSRSDSNPYEQYF. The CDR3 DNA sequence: TGTGCCACCAGCAGATCGGACTCCAACCCTTACGAGCAGTACTTC.

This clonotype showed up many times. The CDR3 DNA is TGTGCCAGCAGTCCACGACTAGCGGGGGGGGATGAGCAGTTCTTC. Its translation is CASSPRLAGGDEQFF. The J gene is TRBJ2-1, the V gene TRBV28; TRBD2 matches 14 bases. The J segment lost 8 bases and the V segment lost 5 bases, leaving 5 bases of the junction unmatched. CDR1 is MDHEN, CDR2 SYDVKM, per germline. The CDR3 contains 15 residues.

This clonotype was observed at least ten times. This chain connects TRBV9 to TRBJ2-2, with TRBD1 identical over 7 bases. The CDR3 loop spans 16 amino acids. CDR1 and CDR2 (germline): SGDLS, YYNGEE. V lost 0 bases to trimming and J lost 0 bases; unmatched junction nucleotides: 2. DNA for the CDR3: TGTGCCAGCAGCGTAGGGGGGACAGCGAACACCGGGGAGCTGTTTTTT. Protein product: CASSVGGTANTGELFF.

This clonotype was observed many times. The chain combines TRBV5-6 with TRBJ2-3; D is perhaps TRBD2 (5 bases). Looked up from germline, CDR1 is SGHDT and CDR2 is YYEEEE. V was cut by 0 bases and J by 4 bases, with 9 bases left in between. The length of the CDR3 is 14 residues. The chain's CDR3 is CASSLASGADTQYF. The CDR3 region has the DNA TGTGCCAGCAGCTTGGCGAGCGGAGCAGATACGCAGTATTTT.

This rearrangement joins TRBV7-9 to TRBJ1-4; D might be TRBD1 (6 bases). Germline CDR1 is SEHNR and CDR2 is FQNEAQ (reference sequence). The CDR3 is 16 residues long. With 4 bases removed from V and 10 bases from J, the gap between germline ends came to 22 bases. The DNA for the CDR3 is TGTGCCAGCAGCTCTAGTAGGGGGGTGATAATGAGAAAACTGTTTTTT. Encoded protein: CASSSSRGVIMRKLFF.

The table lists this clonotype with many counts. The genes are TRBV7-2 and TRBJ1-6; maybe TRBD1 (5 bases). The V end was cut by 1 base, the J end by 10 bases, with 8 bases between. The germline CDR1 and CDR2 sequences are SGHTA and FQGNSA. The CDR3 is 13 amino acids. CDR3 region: CASSLGQRSPLHF. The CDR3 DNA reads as TGTGCCAGCAGCTTAGGACAGCGATCACCCCTCCACTTT.

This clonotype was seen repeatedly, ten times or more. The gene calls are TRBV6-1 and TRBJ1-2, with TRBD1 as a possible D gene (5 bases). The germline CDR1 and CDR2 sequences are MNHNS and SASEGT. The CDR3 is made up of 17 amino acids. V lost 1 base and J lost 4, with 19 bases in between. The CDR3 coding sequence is TGTGCCAGCAGTGAAGTCCCCAGACAGTTGCTTGGCTATGGCTACACCTTC. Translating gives CASSEVPRQLLGYGYTF.

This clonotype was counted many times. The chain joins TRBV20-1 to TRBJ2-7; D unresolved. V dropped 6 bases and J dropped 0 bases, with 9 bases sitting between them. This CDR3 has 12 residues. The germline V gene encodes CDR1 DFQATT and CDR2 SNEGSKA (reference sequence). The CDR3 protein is CSASAPSYEQYF. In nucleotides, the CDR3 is TGCAGTGCCAGTGCGCCCTCCTACGAGCAGTACTTC.

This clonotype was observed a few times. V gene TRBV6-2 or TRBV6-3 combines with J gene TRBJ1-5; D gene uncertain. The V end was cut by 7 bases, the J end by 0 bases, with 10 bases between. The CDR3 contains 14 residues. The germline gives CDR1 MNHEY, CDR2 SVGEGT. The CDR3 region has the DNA TGTGCCAGCACATCGTTGTTTAGCAATCAGCCCCAGCATTTT. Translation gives CASTSLFSNQPQHF.

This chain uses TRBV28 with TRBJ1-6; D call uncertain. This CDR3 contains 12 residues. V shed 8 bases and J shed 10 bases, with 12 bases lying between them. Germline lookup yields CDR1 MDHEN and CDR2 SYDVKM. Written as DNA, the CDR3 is TGTGCCAGCTCAGGCTTATACTCACCCCTCCACTTT. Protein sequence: CASSGLYSPLHF.

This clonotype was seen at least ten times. CDR3 protein: CASSYSDRGNQPQHF. The CDR3 nucleotides are TGTGCCAGCAGTTACTCAGACAGGGGCAATCAGCCCCAGCATTTT. This chain uses TRBV6-5 with TRBJ1-5; TRBD1 agrees at 7 bases. Germline-derived CDR1 and CDR2 are MNHEY and SVGAGI. The length of the CDR3 is 15 residues. The V and J ends lost 0 bases and 2 bases, in that order; junction bases with no gene match: 1.